These 7 T cell receptor beta chains were sequenced from one sample in a study of T cells after yellow fever vaccination. TCRdb redid the calling of the 5' RACE reads with MiXCR, one entry per CDR3 protein. The profile covers roughly 260,000 distinct CDR3 sequences, with 10% to 15% appearing a single time and 0.4% to 0.65% taken by the ten largest. This specimen was CD4+ T cells sorted from PBMCs, taken 45 days after the yellow fever booster vaccination. These receptors were taken from a man between 25 and 39 years old who received the YFV17D yellow fever vaccine.

This clonotype was picked up a small number of times. The chain couples TRBV6-2 or TRBV6-3 to TRBJ2-5; 10 positions match TRBD2. V was pared by 2 bases and J by 4 bases, with 4 bases of the junction left unmatched. Germline loops: CDR1 MNHEY, CDR2 SVGEGT. The CDR3 extends over 15 amino acids. CDR3 nucleotide sequence: TGTGCCAGCAGTTACCTAGCGGGAGCGGGAGAGACCCAGTACTTC. Its protein product is CASSYLAGAGETQYF.

This clonotype showed up just a few times. CDR3 sequence reads: CSTSRDRRDTQYF. The CDR3 DNA follows: TGCAGCACATCCCGGGACCGCAGGGATACGCAGTATTTT. The chain employs TRBV29-1 and TRBJ2-3; D is perhaps TRBD1 or TRBD2 (5 bases each). Germline CDR1 reads SQVTM; CDR2 reads ANQGSEA. V lost 8 bases to trimming and J lost 6 bases, with 18 bases between them. The CDR3 length is 13 residues.

This clonotype occurred a few times. The chain uses TRBV6-1 and TRBJ2-7, with 12 bases identical to TRBD2. Germline loops: CDR1 MNHNS, CDR2 SASEGT. The CDR3 consists of 16 residues. The junction had 7 bases not matched to a gene; V was cut back by 5 bases and J by 2 bases. In nucleotides, the CDR3 is TGTGCCAGCAGTCGAAAACTAGCGGGAGGAACCTACGAGCAGTACTTC. Protein sequence: CASSRKLAGGTYEQYF.

The chain combines TRBV4-3 with TRBJ2-2, with 14 bases matching TRBD2. J gave up 7 bases and V 3 bases, and 7 bases lay outside the gene matches. There are 17 residues in the CDR3. Germline CDR1 is LGHNA and CDR2 is YSLEER. The chain's CDR3 is CASSHGGLAGENGELFF. CDR3 nucleotides: TGCGCCAGCAGCCATGGGGGACTAGCGGGAGAAAACGGGGAGCTGTTTTTT.

Only a few counts were recorded for this clonotype. The rearrangement links TRBV11-2 to TRBJ1-1; D call uncertain. The CDR3 consists of 14 residues. Germline CDR1 is SGHAT and CDR2 is FQNNGV. Trimming took 2 bases from V and 2 from J, leaving 9 bases between them. CDR3: CASSLQDGNTEAFF. CDR3 bases: TGTGCCAGCAGCTTACAAGACGGAAACACTGAAGCTTTCTTT.

V usage is TRBV7-8 and J usage is TRBJ2-5, with D possibly being TRBD2 (6 bases). This CDR3 is built from 15 residues. With 1 base removed from V and 7 bases from J, the gap between germline ends came to 16 bases. In germline, CDR1 is SGHVS, CDR2 FQNEAQ. The CDR3 DNA reads as TGTGCCAGCAGCTTAGGGCGGGACCGCCGGGGGACCCAGTACTTC. It specifies CASSLGRDRRGTQYF.

The rearrangement links TRBV4-3 to TRBJ2-7; D is ambiguous. The CDR3 contains 14 residues. Per germline, CDR1 LGHNA and CDR2 YSLEER. Trimming shortened V by 0 bases and J by 4 bases, and 10 bases separated the two germline ends. In nucleotides, the CDR3 is TGCGCCAGCAGCCAAGATTCGGGCAAATACGAGCAGTACTTC. It yields the protein CASSQDSGKYEQYF.